Given below is one T cell receptor (beta chain) in context. This specimen comes from a study of blood T cell repertoires in COVID-19. The CDR3 loop spans 15 amino acids. V shed 1 base and J 8 bases; nucleotides not matched to a gene: 6. The germline CDR1 and CDR2 sequences are SGHTA and FQGNSA. TCRdb's table, derived via immunoSEQ multiplex PCR, lists solely in-frame clones and lacks some. The sample has 120,000 to 150,000 clones, more than 75% seen once; the top ten hold about 2.5%. V usage is TRBV7-2 and J usage is TRBJ2-2; 8 nucleotides line up with TRBD2. Sequencing was carried out using peripheral blood. This TCR came from a human donor with acute or convalescent COVID-19. The donor label of this sample is uncertain. The CDR3 sequence is CASSLESGGPGELFF. As DNA, the CDR3 is TGTGCCAGCAGCTTAGAATCGGGAGGGCCGGGGGAGCTGTTTTTT.